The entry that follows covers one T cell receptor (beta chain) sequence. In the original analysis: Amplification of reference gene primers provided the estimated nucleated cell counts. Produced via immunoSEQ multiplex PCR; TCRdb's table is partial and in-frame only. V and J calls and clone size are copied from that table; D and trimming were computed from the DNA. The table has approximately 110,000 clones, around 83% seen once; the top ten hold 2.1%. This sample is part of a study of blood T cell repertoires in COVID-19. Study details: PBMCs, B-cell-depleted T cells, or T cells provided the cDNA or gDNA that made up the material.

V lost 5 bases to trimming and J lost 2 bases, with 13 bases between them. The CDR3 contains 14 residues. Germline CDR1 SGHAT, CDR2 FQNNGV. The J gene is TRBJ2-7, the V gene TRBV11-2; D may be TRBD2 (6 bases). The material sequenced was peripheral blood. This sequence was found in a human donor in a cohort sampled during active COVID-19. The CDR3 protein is CASSTSSGAYEQYF. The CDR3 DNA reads TGTGCCAGCAGCACTTCCTCGGGGGCCTACGAGCAGTACTTC.